Presented here are 5 T cell receptor beta chains from one specimen sequenced in a study of molecular identifiers for immune sequencing clone quantification. TCRdb analysed the PCR reads with MiXCR anew, one entry per CDR3 protein. The table shows approximately 550,000 distinct CDR3 sequences, with about a quarter occurring only once. Sequenced sample: naive CD8+ T cells from blood, with Jurkat cell RNA spiked in. Subset: FACS-sorted CD8+CD4-CCR7+CD45RA+ naive T cells. All receptors come from a human donor in good health. Some libraries in this study had Jurkat cell RNA spiked in.

V gene TRBV4-3 combines with J gene TRBJ2-2, with D tentatively TRBD1 (6 bases). V was trimmed by 1 base and J by 7 bases, leaving 7 bases between them. The V gene's germline CDR1 is LGHNA and CDR2 YSLEER. CDR3 length: 13 residues. As DNA, the CDR3 is TGCGCCAGCAGCCAAGCAGGGGTCGGGGAGCTGTTTTTT. Translating gives CASSQAGVGELFF.

This clonotype was detected only a few times. The V gene is TRBV6-5, the J gene TRBJ2-5; D is perhaps TRBD2 (5 bases). This CDR3 is 14 amino acids long. Germline V lookup: CDR1 MNHEY, CDR2 SVGAGI. Trimming pared 0 bases from V and 0 bases from J, leaving 5 bases between. The CDR3 region has the DNA TGTGCCAGCAGTTACTCCGGGGACCAAGAGACCCAGTACTTC. Protein: CASSYSGDQETQYF.

This clonotype turned up a few times. No conserved phenylalanine or tryptophan ends this CDR3, so it is likely a read error. The chain uses TRBV4-3 and TRBJ2-7; D could derive from TRBD1 or TRBD2 (5 bases each). V dropped 0 bases and J dropped 5 bases, with 8 bases sitting between them. Germline V lookup: CDR1 LGHNA, CDR2 YSLEER. The CDR3 is 13 amino acids. CDR3 nucleotide sequence: TGCGCCAGCAGCCAAGATCGGGGACACGAGCAGTACCTC. This gives the protein CASSQDRGHEQYL.

This clonotype was counted at least ten times. This rearrangement joins TRBV5-4 to TRBJ2-1, with D possibly being TRBD2 (6 bases). The CDR3 covers 16 residues. CDR1 and CDR2 (germline): SGHNT, YYREEE (reference sequence). Trimming removed 3 bases from V and 3 bases from J, with 16 bases in between. The CDR3 is CASSSVVGGNYNEQFF. DNA of the CDR3: TGTGCCAGCAGCTCGGTGGTCGGGGGAAACTACAATGAGCAGTTCTTC. The whole variable domain, remainder taken from reference TRBV5-4 and TRBJ2-1, is ETGVTQSPTHLIKTRGQQVTLRCSSQSGHNTVSWYQQALGQGPQFIFQYYREEENGRGNFPPRFSGLQFPNYSSELNVNALELDDSALYLCASSSVVGGNYNEQFFGPGTRLTVL.

About this clonotype itself: This clone may be a read error of a much larger clone one base away. This sequence joins TRBV6-6 and TRBJ2-3; 14 bases align to TRBD2. The CDR3 length is 20 residues. The germline V gene has CDR1 MNHNY and CDR2 SVGAGI (reference sequence). The CDR3 coding sequence is TGTGCCAGCAGTCACAAGGGACTAGCGGGAGATTGGGCAGGCACAGATACGCAGAATTTT. It is translated as CASSHKGLAGDWAGTDTQNF.